A single sample is the source of the 6 T cell receptor beta chains below, sequenced in a study of response to subunit inactivated influenza vaccine. TCRdb processed the RT-PCR reads anew with MiXCR; each CDR3 protein has one entry. This sample has 500,000 to 550,000 distinct CDR3 sequences, with 7.5% to 8.5% found just once. The material sequenced was PBMCs from blood, taken around 2 years after vaccination. All receptors derive from a man aged 45 to 75 who received an inactivated influenza vaccine.

The CDR3 bases are TGTGCCAGCAGTACCGGACCCGCGAACACCGGGGAGCTGTTTTTT. This codes for CASSTGPANTGELFF. This sequence joins TRBV12-3 or TRBV12-4 and TRBJ2-2; D not resolved. With 5 bases removed from V and 0 bases from J, the gap between germline ends came to 10 bases. This CDR3 spans 15 amino acids.

This clonotype was picked up many times. The genes are TRBV7-9 and TRBJ2-3, with D tentatively TRBD2 (6 bases). Deletions cut 2 bases from V and 4 bases from J, with 13 bases between. Per the germline V gene, CDR1 is SEHNR and CDR2 is FQNEAQ (reference sequence). The CDR3 extends over 15 amino acids. CDR3 nucleotides: TGTGCCAGCAGCTTAACCAGACTAGGGTCAGATACGCAGTATTTT. As protein: CASSLTRLGSDTQYF.

This chain connects TRBV24-1 to TRBJ2-1; 9 bases line up with TRBD2. Unmatched junction bases numbered 11, after V lost 9 bases and J lost 3 bases. The CDR3 consists of 16 residues. Germline lookup yields CDR1 KGHDR and CDR2 SFDVKD. CDR3 bases: TGTGCCACCCTCAATGGGGCGGGAGGGCTCTACAATGAGCAGTTCTTC. This encodes CATLNGAGGLYNEQFF.

V is TRBV6-5 and J is TRBJ2-6; no clear D gene. The CDR3 runs to 16 residues. In germline, CDR1 is MNHEY, CDR2 SVGAGI. With 2 bases removed from V and 2 bases from J, the gap between germline ends came to 10 bases. The DNA for the CDR3 is TGTGCCAGCAGTTACGCCGAGAGGCCTGGGGCCAACGTCCTGACTTTC. It codes for CASSYAERPGANVLTF.

The sample holds a few counts of this clonotype. This chain uses TRBV5-1 with TRBJ1-4; D possibly corresponds to TRBD1 (6 bases). Trimming stripped 4 bases from V and 8 bases from J, with 12 bases between. The CDR3 runs 13 residues. Looked up from germline, CDR1 is SGHRS and CDR2 is YFSETQ. The CDR3 region is CASSGDMVEKLFF. DNA for the CDR3: TGCGCCAGCAGCGGGGACATGGTCGAAAAACTGTTTTTT.

This clonotype was counted ten times or more. The genes are TRBV3-1 and TRBJ2-1; no clear D gene. This CDR3 contains 16 residues. CDR1 and CDR2 from the germline V gene are LGHDT and YNNKEL (reference sequence). The germline V and J ends were trimmed by 4 bases and 0 bases, with 13 bases remaining between them. In DNA form, the CDR3 reads TGTGCCAGCAGCCCCCCGGTGGTAAGCTCCTACAATGAGCAGTTCTTC. Its translation: CASSPPVVSSYNEQFF.